This T cell receptor (beta chain) was found in a study of blood T cell repertoires in COVID-19. Study as a whole: COVID-19 samples from acute and convalescent phases originated in the United States, Italy and Spain. Sample material is recorded as cDNA or gDNA derived from T cells, B-cell-depleted T cells, or PBMCs.

V gave up 2 bases and J gave up 3 bases, with 14 bases separating them. Germline V gene sequence: CDR1 SNHLY, CDR2 FYNNEI. There are 15 residues in the CDR3. In the authors' methods: Amplification from reference gene primers served as the basis for estimated nucleated cell counts. The protocol was immunoSEQ multiplex PCR, while the TCRdb copy is restricted to in-frame clones and leaves out a portion. That table supplies the V and J calls and clone size; D and trimming were determined from the DNA. The data show around 60,000 clones, 73% seen once. The source of this sequence is a woman aged 50 to 60 with active or convalescent COVID-19. The chain recombines TRBV2 with TRBJ2-7; tentative D call: TRBD2 (5 bases). The specimen sequenced was peripheral blood. The CDR3 DNA sequence: TGTGCCAGCAGTGAAAGGGAGTCGAAGGGCTACGAGCAGTACTTC. This gives the protein CASSERESKGYEQYF.